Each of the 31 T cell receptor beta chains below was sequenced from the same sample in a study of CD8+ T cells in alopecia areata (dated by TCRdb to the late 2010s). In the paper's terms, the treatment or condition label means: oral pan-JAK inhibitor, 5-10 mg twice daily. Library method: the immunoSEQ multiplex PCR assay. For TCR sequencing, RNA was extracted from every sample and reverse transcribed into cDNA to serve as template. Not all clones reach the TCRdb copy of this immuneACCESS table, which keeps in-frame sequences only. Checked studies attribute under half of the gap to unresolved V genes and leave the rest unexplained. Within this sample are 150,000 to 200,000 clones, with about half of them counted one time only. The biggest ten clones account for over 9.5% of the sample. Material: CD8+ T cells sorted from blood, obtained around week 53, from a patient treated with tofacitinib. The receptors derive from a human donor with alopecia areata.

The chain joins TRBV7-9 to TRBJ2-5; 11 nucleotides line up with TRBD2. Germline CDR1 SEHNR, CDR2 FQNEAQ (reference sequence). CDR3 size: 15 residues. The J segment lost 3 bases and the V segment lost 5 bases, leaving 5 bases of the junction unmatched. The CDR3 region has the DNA TGTGCCAGCAGCGACTATAGCGGGGGGGAAGAGACCCAGTACTTC. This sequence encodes CASSDYSGGEETQYF.

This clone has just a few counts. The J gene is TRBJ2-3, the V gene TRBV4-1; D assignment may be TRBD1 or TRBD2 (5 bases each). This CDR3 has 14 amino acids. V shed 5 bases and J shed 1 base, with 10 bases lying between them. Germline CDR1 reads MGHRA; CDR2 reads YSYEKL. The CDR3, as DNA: TGCGCCAGCAGCTTCCGGGACGGCACAGATACGCAGTATTTT. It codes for CASSFRDGTDTQYF.

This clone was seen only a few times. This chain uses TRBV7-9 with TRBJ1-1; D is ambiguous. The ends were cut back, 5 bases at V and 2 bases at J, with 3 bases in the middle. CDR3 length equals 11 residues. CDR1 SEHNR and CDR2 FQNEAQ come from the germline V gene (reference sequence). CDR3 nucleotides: TGTGCCAGCAGCATCAACACTGAAGCTTTCTTT. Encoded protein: CASSINTEAFF.

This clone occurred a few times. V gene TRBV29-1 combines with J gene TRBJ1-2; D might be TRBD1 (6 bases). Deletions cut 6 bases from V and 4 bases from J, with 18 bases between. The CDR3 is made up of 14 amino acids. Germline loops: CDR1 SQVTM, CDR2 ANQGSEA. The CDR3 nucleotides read TGCAGCGTATTGGACAGCCTTAAAAGCTATGGCTACACCTTC. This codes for CSVLDSLKSYGYTF.

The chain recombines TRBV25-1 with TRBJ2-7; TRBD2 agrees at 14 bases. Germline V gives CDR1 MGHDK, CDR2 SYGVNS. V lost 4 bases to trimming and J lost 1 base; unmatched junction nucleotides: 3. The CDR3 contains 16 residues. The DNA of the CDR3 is TGTGCCAGCAGTGTCGGGACTAGCGGGGGATCCTACGAGCAGTACTTC. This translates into CASSVGTSGGSYEQYF.

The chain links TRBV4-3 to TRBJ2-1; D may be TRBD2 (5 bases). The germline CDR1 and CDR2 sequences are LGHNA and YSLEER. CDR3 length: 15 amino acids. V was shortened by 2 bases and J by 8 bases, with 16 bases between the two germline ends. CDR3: CASSQRTESSDEQFF. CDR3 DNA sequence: TGCGCCAGCAGCCAACGGACTGAATCGAGCGATGAGCAGTTCTTC.

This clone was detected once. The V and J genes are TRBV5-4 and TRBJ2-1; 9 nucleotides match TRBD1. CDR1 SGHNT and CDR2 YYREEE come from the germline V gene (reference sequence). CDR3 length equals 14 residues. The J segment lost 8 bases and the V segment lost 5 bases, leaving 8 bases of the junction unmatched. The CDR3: CASSNRGRSHEQFF. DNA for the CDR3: TGTGCCAGCAGTAACAGGGGGCGCAGCCATGAGCAGTTCTTC. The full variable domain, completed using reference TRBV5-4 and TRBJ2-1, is ETGVTQSPTHLIKTRGQQVTLRCSSQSGHNTVSWYQQALGQGPQFIFQYYREEENGRGNFPPRFSGLQFPNYSSELNVNALELDDSALYLCASSNRGRSHEQFFGPGTRLTVL.

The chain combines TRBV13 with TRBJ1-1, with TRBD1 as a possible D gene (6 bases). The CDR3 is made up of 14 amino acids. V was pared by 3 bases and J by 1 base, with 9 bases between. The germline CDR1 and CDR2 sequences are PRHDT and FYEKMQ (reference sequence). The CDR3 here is CASSLWGANTEAFF. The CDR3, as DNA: TGTGCCAGCAGCTTGTGGGGGGCGAACACTGAAGCTTTCTTT.

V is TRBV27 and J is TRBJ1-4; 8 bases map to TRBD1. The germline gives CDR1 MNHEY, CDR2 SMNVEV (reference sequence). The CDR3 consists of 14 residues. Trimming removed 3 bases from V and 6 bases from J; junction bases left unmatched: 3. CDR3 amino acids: CASSFRGQDEKLFF. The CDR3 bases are TGTGCCAGCAGTTTCAGGGGGCAAGATGAAAAACTGTTTTTT.

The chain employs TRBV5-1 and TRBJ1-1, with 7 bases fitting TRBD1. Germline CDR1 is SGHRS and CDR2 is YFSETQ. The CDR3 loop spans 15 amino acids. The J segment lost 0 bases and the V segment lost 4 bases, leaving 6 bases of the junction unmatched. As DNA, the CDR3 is TGCGCCAGCAGCGTTCACAGGGGAATGAACACTGAAGCTTTCTTT. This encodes CASSVHRGMNTEAFF. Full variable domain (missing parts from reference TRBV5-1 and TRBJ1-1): KAGVTQTPRYLIKTRGQQVTLSCSPISGHRSVSWYQQTPGQGLQFLFEYFSETQRNKGNFPGRFSGRQFSNSRSEMNVSTLELGDSALYLCASSVHRGMNTEAFFGQGTRLTVV.

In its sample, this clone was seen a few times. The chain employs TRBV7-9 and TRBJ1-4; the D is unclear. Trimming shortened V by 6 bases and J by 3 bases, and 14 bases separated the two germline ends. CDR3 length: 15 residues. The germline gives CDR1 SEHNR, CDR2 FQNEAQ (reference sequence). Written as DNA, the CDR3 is TGTGCCAGCAGTCCACGGGGAAACTCTAATGAAAAACTGTTTTTT. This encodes CASSPRGNSNEKLFF. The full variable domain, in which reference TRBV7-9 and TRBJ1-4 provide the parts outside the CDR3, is DTGVSQNPRHKITKRGQNVTFRCDPISEHNRLYWYRQTLGQGPEFLTYFQNEAQLEKSRLLSDRFSAERPKGSFSTLEIQRTEQGDSAMYLCASSPRGNSNEKLFFGSGTQLSVL.

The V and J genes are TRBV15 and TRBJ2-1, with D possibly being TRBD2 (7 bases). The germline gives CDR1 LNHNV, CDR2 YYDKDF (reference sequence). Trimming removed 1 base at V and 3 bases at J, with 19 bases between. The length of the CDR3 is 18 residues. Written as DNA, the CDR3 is TGTGCCACCAGCAGAGCGCTCGGGGGGCTCGGGAGCTACAATGAGCAGTTCTTC. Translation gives CATSRALGGLGSYNEQFF.

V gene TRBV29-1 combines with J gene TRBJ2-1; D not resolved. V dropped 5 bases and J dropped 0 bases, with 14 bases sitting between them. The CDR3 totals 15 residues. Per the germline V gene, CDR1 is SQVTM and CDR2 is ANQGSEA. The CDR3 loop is CSVWSQESSYNEQFF. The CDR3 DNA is TGCAGCGTTTGGAGTCAGGAGAGCTCCTACAATGAGCAGTTCTTC.

CDR3 protein: CASSSEYGYTF. The CDR3 bases are TGTGCCAGCAGCTCAGAGTACGGCTACACCTTC. The V and J genes are TRBV11-3 and TRBJ1-2, with D hard to call. In germline, CDR1 is SGHNT, CDR2 YENEEA. The CDR3 extends over 11 amino acids. Trimming cost V 4 bases and J 8 bases, with 8 bases left between them. The whole variable domain, filled in from reference TRBV11-3 and TRBJ1-2, reads EAGVVQSPRYKIIEKKQPVAFWCNPISGHNTLYWYLQNLGQGPELLIRYENEEAVDDSQLPKDRFSAERLKGVDSTLKIQPAELGDSAVYLCASSSEYGYTFGSGTRLTVV.

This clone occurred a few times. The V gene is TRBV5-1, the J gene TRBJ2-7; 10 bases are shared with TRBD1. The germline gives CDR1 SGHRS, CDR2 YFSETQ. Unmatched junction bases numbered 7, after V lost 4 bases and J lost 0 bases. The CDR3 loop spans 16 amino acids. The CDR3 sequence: CASSPQGQGISYEQYF. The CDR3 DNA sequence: TGCGCCAGCAGCCCCCAGGGACAGGGGATCTCCTACGAGCAGTACTTC.

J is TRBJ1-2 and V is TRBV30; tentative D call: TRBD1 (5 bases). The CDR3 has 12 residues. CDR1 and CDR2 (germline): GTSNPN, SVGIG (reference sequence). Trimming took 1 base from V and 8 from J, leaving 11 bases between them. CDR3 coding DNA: TGTGCCTGGAGTGGGACAACGAAAGGCTACACCTTC. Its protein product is CAWSGTTKGYTF.

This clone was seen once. CDR3 sequence reads: CASSSTGSAGTF. CDR3 coding DNA: TGCGCCAGCAGCTCGACAGGCTCGGCGGGCACCTTC. V and J are TRBV5-1 and TRBJ1-2, with D possibly TRBD1 on 6 matching bases. This CDR3 region has 12 residues. The germline V gene encodes CDR1 SGHRS and CDR2 YFSETQ. V was shortened by 3 bases and J by 13 bases, with 16 bases between the two germline ends.

CDR3 sequence reads: CASSFDEKGDTEAFF. The CDR3 DNA reads as TGTGCCAGCAGCTTTGATGAGAAAGGGGACACTGAAGCTTTCTTT. The chain employs TRBV7-9 and TRBJ1-1; D is possibly TRBD1 (5 bases). The germline gives CDR1 SEHNR, CDR2 FQNEAQ (reference sequence). The V and J ends lost 3 bases and 3 bases respectively, with 14 bases between them. This CDR3 is built from 15 residues. The whole variable domain, filled in from reference TRBV7-9 and TRBJ1-1, reads DTGVSQNPRHKITKRGQNVTFRCDPISEHNRLYWYRQTLGQGPEFLTYFQNEAQLEKSRLLSDRFSAERPKGSFSTLEIQRTEQGDSAMYLCASSFDEKGDTEAFFGQGTRLTVV.

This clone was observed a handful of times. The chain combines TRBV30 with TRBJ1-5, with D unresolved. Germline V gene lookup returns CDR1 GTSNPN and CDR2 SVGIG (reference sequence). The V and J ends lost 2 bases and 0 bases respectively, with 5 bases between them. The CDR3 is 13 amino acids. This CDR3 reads CAWSTHSNQPQHF. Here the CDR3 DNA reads TGTGCCTGGAGTACCCATAGCAATCAGCCCCAGCATTTT.

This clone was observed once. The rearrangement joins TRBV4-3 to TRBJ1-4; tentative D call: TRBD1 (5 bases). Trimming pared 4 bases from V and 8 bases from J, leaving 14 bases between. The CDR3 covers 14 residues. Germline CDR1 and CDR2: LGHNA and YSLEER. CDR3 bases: TGCGCCAGCAGCCGGATAACCTCAGGGGAAAAACTGTTTTTT. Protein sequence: CASSRITSGEKLFF.

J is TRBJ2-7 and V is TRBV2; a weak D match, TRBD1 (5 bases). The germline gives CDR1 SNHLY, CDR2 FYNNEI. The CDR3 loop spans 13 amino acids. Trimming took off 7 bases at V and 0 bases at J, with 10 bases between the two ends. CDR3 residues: CASTRRDSYEQYF. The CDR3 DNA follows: TGTGCCAGCACCCGCAGGGACTCCTACGAGCAGTACTTC.

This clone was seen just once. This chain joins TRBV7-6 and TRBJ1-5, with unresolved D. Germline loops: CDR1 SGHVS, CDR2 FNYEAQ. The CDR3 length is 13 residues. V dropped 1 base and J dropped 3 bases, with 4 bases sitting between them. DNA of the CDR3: TGTGCCAGCAGCTTAGGGTACAATCAGCCCCAGCATTTT. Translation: CASSLGYNQPQHF.

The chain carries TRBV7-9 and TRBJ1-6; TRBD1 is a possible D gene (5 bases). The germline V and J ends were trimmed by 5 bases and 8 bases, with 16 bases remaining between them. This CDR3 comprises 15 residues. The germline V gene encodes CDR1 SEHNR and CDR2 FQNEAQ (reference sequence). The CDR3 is CASSNRDASDSPLHF. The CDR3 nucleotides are TGTGCCAGCAGCAATCGGGACGCCAGTGATTCACCCCTCCACTTT.

DNA of the CDR3: TGCGCCAGCAGCCAGGATATTAGAGAGACCCAGTACTTC. Translation gives CASSQDIRETQYF. The chain carries TRBV4-3 and TRBJ2-5; D is uncertain. The CDR3 has 13 amino acids. The V end was cut by 3 bases, the J end by 4 bases, with 9 bases between. Germline V gene sequence: CDR1 LGHNA, CDR2 YSLEER.

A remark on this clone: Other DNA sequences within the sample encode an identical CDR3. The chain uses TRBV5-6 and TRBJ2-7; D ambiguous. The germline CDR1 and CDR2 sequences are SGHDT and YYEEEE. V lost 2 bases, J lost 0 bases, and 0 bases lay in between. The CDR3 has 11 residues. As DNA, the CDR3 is TGTGCCAGCAGCTTCTCCTACGAGCAGTACTTC. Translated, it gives CASSFSYEQYF.

CDR3 sequence reads: CASSEVGFGNEQFF. As DNA, the CDR3 is TGTGCCAGCAGTGAAGTTGGTTTTGGAAATGAGCAGTTCTTC. This chain connects TRBV25-1 to TRBJ2-1; D is ambiguous. The CDR3 has 14 residues. CDR1 and CDR2 (germline): MGHDK, SYGVNS. The V end lost 2 bases, the J end lost 7 bases, and 12 bases lay between the germline ends.

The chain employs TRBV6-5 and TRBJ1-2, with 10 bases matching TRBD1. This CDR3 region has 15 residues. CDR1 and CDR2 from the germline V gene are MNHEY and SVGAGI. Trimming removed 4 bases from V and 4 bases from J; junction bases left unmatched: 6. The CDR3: CASSSGDRGIYGYTF. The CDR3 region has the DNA TGTGCCAGCAGTTCCGGGGACAGGGGCATCTATGGCTACACCTTC.

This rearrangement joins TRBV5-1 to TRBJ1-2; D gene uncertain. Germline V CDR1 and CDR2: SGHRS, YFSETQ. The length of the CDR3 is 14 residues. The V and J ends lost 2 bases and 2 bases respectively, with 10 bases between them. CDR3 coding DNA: TGCGCCAGCAGCTTAACAGCGGAGAACTATGGCTACACCTTC. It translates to CASSLTAENYGYTF.

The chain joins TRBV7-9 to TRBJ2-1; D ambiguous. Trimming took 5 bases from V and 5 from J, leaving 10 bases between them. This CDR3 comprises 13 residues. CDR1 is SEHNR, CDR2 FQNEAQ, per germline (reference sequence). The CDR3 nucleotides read TGTGCCAGCAGCCTCGAGAACGACAATGAGCAGTTCTTC. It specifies CASSLENDNEQFF.

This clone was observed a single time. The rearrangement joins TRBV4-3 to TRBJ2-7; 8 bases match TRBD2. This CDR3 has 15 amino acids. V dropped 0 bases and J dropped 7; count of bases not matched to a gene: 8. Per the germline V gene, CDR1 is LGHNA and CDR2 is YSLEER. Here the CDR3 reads CASSQDGAGAREQYF. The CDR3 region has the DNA TGCGCCAGCAGCCAAGATGGAGCGGGGGCGAGGGAGCAGTACTTC.

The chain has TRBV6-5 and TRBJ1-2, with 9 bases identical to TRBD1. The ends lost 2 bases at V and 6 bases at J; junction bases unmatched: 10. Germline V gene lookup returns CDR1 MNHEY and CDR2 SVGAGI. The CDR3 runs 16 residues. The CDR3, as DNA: TGTGCCAGCAGTTACGCACCGGGACAGGGCGCAGATGGCTACACCTTC. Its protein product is CASSYAPGQGADGYTF.